This entry concerns a single T cell receptor (beta chain). Its antigen remains unidentified. The source of the sample is a study of OX40 agonist ivuxolimab in advanced cancers. About the research overall: Ivuxolimab, an agonistic anti-OX40 (CD134) antibody, was given to patients.

Findings of the study overall: It was also the case that some nonresponders had low normalized T-cell clonal expansion.

V was pared by 4 bases and J by 5 bases, with 7 bases of the junction left unmatched. The CDR3 totals 14 residues. Germline V lookup: CDR1 SGHKS, CDR2 YYEKEE (reference sequence). TCRdb keeps only in-frame clones here, not all; method: immunoSEQ multiplex PCR. The repertoire holds some 19,000 clones, approximately 83% seen once, with around 4% in the top ten. Here the sequenced sample was CD4+ or CD8+ T cells sorted from blood, taken in a trial of the OX40 agonist ivuxolimab. V usage is TRBV5-5 and J usage is TRBJ2-7, with 9 bases aligning to TRBD1. This sequence was found in an adult with an advanced solid tumor such as melanoma, head and neck, liver or kidney cancer. The DNA of the CDR3 is TGTGCCAGCAGCCCCAGGACAGGGGCCAACGAGCAGTACTTC. It yields the protein CASSPRTGANEQYF.